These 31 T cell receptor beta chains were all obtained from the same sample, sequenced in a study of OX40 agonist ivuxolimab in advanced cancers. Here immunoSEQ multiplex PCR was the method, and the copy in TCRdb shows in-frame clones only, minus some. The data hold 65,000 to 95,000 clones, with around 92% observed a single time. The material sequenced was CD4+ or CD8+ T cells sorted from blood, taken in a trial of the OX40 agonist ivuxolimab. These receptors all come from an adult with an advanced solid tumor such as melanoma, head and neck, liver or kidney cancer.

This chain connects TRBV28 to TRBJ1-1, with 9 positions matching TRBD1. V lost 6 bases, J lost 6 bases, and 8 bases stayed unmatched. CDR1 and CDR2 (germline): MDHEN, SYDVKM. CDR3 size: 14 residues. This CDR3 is CASRRTGEGSEAFF. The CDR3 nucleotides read TGTGCCAGCAGAAGGACAGGGGAAGGGTCTGAAGCTTTCTTT.

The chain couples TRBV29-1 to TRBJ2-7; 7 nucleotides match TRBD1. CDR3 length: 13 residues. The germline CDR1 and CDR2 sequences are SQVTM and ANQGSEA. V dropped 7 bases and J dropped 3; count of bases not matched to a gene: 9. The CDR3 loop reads CSASGTVFYEQYF. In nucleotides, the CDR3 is TGCAGCGCCTCCGGGACAGTGTTCTACGAGCAGTACTTC.

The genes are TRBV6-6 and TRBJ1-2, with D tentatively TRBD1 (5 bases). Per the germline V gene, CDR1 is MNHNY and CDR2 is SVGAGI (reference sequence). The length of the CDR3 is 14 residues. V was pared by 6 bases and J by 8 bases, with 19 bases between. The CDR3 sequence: CASSGIGGPHGYTF. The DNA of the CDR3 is TGTGCCAGCAGCGGCATCGGGGGACCGCACGGCTACACCTTC.

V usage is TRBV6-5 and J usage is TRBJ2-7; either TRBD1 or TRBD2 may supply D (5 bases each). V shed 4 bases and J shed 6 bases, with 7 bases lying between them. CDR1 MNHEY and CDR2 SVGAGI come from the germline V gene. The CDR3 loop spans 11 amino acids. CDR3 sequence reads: CASSSGLEQYF. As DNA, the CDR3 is TGTGCCAGCAGTTCGGGGCTCGAGCAGTACTTC.

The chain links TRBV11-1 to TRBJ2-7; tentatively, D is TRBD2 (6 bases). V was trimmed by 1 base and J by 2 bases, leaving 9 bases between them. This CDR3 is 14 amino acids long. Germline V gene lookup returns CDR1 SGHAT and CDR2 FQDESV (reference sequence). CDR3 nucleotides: TGTGCCAGCAGCTTAGGGGGGGAGGCCTACGAGCAGTACTTC. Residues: CASSLGGEAYEQYF.

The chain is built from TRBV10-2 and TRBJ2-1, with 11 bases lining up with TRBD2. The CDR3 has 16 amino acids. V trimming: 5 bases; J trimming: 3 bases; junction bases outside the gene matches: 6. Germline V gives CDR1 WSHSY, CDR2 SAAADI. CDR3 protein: CASSLSGGEYYNEQFF. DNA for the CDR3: TGCGCCAGCAGTCTTAGCGGGGGGGAGTACTACAATGAGCAGTTCTTC.

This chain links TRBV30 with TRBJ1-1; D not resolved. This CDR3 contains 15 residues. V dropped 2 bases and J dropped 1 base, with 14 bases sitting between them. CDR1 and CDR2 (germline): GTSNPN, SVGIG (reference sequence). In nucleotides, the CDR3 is TGTGCCTGGAGTCCGAAAGGGAAGGGGAACACTGAAGCTTTCTTT. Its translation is CAWSPKGKGNTEAFF.

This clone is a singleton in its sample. The CDR3 protein is CASSRPQYYGYTF. The CDR3 coding sequence is TGTGCCAGCAGTAGGCCACAGTACTATGGCTACACCTTC. The chain recombines TRBV7-9 with TRBJ1-2, with no clear D. V shed 6 bases and J shed 3 bases, with 11 bases lying between them. The CDR3 consists of 13 residues. The germline V gene has CDR1 SEHNR and CDR2 FQNEAQ (reference sequence).

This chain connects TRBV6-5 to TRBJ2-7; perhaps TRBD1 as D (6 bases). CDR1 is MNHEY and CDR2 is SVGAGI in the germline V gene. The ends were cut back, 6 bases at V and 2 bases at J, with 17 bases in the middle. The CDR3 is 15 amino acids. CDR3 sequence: CASSPGTPSPYEQYF. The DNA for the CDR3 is TGTGCCAGCAGCCCCGGGACACCATCCCCCTACGAGCAGTACTTC.

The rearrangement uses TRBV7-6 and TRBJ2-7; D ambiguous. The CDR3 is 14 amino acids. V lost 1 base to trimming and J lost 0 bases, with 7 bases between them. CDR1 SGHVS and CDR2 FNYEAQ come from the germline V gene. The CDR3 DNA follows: TGTGCCAGCAGCTTAGAGCTTGACTCCTACGAGCAGTACTTC. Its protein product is CASSLELDSYEQYF.

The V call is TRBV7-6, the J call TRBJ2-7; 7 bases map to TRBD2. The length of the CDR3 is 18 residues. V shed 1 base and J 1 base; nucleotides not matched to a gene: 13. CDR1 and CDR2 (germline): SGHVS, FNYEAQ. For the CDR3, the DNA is TGTGCCAGCAGCTTAGTTCCTGGCGGGAGCGCCGGGTCCTACGAGCAGTACTTC. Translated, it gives CASSLVPGGSAGSYEQYF. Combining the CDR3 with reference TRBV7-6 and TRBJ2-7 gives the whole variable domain GAGVSQSPRYKVTKRGQDVALRCDPISGHVSLYWYRQALGQGPEFLTYFNYEAQQDKSGLPNDRFSAERPEGSISTLTIQRTEQRDSAMYRCASSLVPGGSAGSYEQYFGPGTRLTVT.

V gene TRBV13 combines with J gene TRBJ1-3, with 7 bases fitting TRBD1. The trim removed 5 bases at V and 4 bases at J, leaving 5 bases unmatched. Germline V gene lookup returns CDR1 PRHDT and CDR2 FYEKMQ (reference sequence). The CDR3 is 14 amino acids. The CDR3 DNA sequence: TGTGCCAGCAGCCACAGGGGTTCAGGAAACACCATATATTTT. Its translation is CASSHRGSGNTIYF.

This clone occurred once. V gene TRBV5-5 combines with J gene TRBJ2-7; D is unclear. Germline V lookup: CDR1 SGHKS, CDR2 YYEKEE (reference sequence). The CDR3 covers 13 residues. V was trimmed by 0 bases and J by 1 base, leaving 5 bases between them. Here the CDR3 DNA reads TGTGCCAGCAGCTTGGCAACGTCCTACGAGCAGTACTTC. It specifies CASSLATSYEQYF.

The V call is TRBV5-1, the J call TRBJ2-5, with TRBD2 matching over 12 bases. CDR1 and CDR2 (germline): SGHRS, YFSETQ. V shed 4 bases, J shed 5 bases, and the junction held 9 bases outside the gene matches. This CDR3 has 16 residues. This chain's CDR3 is CASSGLLAGGGETQYF. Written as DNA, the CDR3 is TGCGCCAGCAGCGGATTACTAGCGGGGGGCGGGGAGACCCAGTACTTC. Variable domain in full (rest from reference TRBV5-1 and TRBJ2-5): KAGVTQTPRYLIKTRGQQVTLSCSPISGHRSVSWYQQTPGQGLQFLFEYFSETQRNKGNFPGRFSGRQFSNSRSEMNVSTLELGDSALYLCASSGLLAGGGETQYFGPGTRLLVL.

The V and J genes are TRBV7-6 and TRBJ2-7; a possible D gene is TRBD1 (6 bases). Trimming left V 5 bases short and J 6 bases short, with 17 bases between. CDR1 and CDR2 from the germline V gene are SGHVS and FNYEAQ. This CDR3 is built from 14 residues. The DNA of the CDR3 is TGTGCCAGCAGCACAGCCCAGGGGTCGGGCGAGCAGTACTTC. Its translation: CASSTAQGSGEQYF.

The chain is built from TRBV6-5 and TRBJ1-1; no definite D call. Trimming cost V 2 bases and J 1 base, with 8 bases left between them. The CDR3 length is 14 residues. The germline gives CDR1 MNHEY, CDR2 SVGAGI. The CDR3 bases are TGTGCCAGCAGTTACAAGTGGGGGAACACTGAAGCTTTCTTT. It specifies CASSYKWGNTEAFF.

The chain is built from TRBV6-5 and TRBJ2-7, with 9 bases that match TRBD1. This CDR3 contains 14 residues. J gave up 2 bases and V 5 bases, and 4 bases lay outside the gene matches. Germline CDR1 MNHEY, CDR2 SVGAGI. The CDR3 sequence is CASSLQGAPYEQYF. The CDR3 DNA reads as TGTGCCAGCAGTCTACAGGGGGCCCCCTACGAGCAGTACTTC.

The CDR3 protein is CASSLGQGASYTF. CDR3 in DNA: TGCGCCAGCAGCTTGGGACAGGGGGCAAGCTACACCTTC. This chain joins TRBV5-1 and TRBJ1-2; TRBD1 agrees at 10 bases. From germline, CDR1 is SGHRS and CDR2 YFSETQ. The CDR3 extends over 13 amino acids. After removal of 0 bases from V and 9 bases from J, the junction contained 2 bases not matched to a gene.

The CDR3 DNA is TGTGCCAGCAGTGAACGAAGGGAGGGGGCCAACGTCCTGACTTTC. Translation: CASSERREGANVLTF. V usage is TRBV2 and J usage is TRBJ2-6; a weak D match, TRBD2 (5 bases). Germline V gives CDR1 SNHLY, CDR2 FYNNEI. V was shortened by 2 bases and J by 4 bases, with 9 bases between the two germline ends. The CDR3 sequence is 15 residues long.

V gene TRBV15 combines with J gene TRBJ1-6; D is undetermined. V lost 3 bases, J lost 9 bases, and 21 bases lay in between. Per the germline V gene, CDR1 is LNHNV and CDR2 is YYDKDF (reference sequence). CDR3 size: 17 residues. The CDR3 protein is CATSSSVREPHGSPLHF. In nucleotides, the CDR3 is TGTGCCACCAGCAGTTCAGTCCGGGAACCTCACGGTTCACCCCTCCACTTT.

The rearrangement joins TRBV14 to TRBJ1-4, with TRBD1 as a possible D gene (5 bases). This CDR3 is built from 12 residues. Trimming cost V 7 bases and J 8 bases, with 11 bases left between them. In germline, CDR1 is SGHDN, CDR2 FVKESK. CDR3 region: CASIQGSEKLFF. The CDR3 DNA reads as TGTGCCAGCATCCAGGGTTCAGAAAAACTGTTTTTT.

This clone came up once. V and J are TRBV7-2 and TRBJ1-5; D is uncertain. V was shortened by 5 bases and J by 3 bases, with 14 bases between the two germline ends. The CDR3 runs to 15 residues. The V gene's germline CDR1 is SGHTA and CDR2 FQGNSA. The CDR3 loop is CASSSAAETNQPQHF. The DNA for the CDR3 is TGTGCCAGCAGCAGCGCGGCTGAAACCAATCAGCCCCAGCATTTT.

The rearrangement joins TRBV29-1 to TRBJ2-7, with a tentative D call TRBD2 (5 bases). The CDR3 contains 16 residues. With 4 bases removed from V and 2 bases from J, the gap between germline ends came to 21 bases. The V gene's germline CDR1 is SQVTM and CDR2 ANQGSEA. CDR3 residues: CSVVFEGRLVPYEQYF. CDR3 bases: TGCAGCGTTGTATTCGAGGGCCGCTTGGTCCCCTACGAGCAGTACTTC.

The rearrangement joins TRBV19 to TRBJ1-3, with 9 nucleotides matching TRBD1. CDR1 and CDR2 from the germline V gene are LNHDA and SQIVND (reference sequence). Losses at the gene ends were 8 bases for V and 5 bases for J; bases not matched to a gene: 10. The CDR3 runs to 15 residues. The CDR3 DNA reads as TGTGCCAGTTCGCGTCTACAGGGGGCAAGAAACACCATATATTTT. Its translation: CASSRLQGARNTIYF.

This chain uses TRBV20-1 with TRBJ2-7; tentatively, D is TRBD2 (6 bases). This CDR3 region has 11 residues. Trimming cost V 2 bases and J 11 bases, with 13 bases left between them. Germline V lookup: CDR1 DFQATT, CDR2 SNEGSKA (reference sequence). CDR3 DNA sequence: TGCAGTGCTAGACAGGGCGGGGTAAAGTACTTC. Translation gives CSARQGGVKYF.

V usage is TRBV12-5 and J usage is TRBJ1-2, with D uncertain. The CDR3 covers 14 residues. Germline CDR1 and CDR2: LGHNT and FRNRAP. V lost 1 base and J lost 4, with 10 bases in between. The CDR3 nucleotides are TGTGCTAGTGGTTTGGCAGGAGGGTTCTATGGCTACACCTTC. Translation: CASGLAGGFYGYTF.

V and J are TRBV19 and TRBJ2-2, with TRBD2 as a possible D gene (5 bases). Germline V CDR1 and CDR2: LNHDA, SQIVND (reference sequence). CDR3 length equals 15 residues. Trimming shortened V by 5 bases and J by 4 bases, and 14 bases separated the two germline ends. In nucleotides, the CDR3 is TGTGCCAGTAGTTGGTCGATGGCGGGCACCGGGGAGCTGTTTTTT. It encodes CASSWSMAGTGELFF. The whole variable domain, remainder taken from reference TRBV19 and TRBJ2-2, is DGGITQSPKYLFRKEGQNVTLSCEQNLNHDAMYWYRQDPGQGLRLIYYSQIVNDFQKGDIAEGYSVSREKKESFPLTVTSAQKNPTAFYLCASSWSMAGTGELFFGEGSRLTVL.

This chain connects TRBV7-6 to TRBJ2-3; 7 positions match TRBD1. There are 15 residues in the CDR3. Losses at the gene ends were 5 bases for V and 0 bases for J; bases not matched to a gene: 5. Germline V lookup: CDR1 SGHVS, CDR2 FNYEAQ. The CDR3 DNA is TGTGCCAGCAGCCCGCCGGGACAGAGCACAGATACGCAGTATTTT. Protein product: CASSPPGQSTDTQYF.

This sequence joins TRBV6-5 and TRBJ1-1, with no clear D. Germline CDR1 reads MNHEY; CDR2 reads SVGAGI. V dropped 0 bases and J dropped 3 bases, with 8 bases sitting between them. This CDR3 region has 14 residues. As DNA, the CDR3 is TGTGCCAGCAGTTACTCGTTAGGGCACACTGAAGCTTTCTTT. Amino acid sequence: CASSYSLGHTEAFF.

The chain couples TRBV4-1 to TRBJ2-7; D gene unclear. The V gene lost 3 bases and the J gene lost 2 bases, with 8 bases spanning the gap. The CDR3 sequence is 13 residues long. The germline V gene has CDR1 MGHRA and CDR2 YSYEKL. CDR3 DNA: TGCGCCAGCAGCCATCCCGGCACCTACGAGCAGTACTTC. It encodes CASSHPGTYEQYF.

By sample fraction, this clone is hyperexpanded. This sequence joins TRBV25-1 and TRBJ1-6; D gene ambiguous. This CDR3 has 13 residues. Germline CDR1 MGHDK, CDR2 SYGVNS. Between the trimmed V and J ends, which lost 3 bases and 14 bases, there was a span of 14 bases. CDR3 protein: CASSETGLATLHF. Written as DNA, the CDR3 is TGTGCCAGCAGTGAGACCGGGCTGGCTACCCTCCACTTT.